This T cell receptor (beta chain) was captured in a study of blood T cell repertoires in COVID-19. Here immunoSEQ multiplex PCR was the method, and the copy in TCRdb shows in-frame clones only, minus some. This table holds over 150,000 clones, about 88% found once. The V and J ends lost 4 bases and 6 bases respectively, with 7 bases between them. There are 11 residues in the CDR3. CDR1 and CDR2 from the germline V gene are SGHAT and FQNNGV. J is TRBJ2-7 and V is TRBV11-2, with unresolved D. The receptor's source is a man aged 50 to 60 with COVID-19, enrolled during active disease. Sequencing was done on a sample of peripheral blood. The CDR3 here is CASSSSSEQYF. CDR3 DNA sequence: TGTGCCAGCAGCTCCTCTAGCGAGCAGTACTTC. Using reference TRBV11-2 and TRBJ2-7 for the parts outside the CDR3, the full variable domain is EAGVAQSPRYKIIEKRQSVAFWCNPISGHATLYWYQQILGQGPKLLIQFQNNGVVDDSQLPKDRFSAERLKGVDSTLKIQPAKLEDSAVYLCASSSSSEQYFGPGTRLTVT.